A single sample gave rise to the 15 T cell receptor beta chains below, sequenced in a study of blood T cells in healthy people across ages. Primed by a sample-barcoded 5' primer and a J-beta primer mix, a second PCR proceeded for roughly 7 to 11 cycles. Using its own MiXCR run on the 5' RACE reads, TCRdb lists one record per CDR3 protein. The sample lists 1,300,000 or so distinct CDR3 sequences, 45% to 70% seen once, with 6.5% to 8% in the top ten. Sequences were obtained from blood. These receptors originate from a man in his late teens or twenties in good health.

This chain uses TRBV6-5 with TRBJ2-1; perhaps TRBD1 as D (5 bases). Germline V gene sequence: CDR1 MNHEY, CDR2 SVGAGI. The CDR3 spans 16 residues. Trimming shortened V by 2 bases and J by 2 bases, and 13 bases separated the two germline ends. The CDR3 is CASSYEVGRTYNEQFF. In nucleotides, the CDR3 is TGTGCCAGCAGTTACGAGGTGGGGCGCACCTACAATGAGCAGTTCTTC.

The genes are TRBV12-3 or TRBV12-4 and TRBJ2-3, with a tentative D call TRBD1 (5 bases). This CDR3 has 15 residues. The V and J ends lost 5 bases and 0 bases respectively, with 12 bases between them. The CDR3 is CASSPDKSSTDTQYF. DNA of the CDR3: TGTGCCAGCAGTCCGGACAAGTCTAGCACAGATACGCAGTATTTT.

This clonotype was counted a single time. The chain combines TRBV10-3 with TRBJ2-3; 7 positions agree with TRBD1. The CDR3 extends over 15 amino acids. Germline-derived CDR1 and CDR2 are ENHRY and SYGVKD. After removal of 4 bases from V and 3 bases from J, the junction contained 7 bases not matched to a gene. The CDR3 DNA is TGTGCCATCAGTGGCTCCGGGACAGCTACAGATACGCAGTATTTT. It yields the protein CAISGSGTATDTQYF.

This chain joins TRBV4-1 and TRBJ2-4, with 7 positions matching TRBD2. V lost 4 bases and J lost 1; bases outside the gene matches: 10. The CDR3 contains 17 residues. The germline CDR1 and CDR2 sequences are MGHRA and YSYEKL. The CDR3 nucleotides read TGCGCCAGCAGCCCCTGGGACGGGGAGGGCGCCAAAAACATTCAGTACTTC. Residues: CASSPWDGEGAKNIQYF.

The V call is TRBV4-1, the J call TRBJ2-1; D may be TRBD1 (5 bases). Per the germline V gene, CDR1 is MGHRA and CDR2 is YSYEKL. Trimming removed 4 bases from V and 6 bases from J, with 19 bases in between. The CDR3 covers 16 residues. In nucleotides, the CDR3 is TGCGCCAGCAGCCTAGATGTACGACAGACACCCAATGAGCAGTTCTTC. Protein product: CASSLDVRQTPNEQFF.

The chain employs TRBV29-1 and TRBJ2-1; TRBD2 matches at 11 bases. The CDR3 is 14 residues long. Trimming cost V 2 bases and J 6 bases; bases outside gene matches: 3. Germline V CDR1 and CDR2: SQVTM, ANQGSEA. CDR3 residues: CSVERLAGGNEQFF. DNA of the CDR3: TGCAGCGTTGAACGCCTAGCGGGAGGCAATGAGCAGTTCTTC.

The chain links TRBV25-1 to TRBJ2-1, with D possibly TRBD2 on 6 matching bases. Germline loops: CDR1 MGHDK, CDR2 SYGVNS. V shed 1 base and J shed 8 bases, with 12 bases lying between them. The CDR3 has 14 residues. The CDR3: CASSELEGRDEQFF. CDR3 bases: TGTGCCAGCAGTGAATTGGAGGGTCGGGATGAGCAGTTCTTC.

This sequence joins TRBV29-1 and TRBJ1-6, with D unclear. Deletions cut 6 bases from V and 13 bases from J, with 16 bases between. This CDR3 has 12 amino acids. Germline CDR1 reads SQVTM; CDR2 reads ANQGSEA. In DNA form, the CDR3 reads TGCAGCGTCCGTGAGGGCAAAAACCCCCTCCACTTT. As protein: CSVREGKNPLHF.

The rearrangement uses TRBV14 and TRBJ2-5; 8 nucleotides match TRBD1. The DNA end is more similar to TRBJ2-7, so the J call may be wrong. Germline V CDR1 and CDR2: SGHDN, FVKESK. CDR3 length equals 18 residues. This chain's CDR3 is CASSLGTGVVRAIYEQYF. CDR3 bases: TGTGCCAGCAGCCTCGGGACAGGAGTTGTTCGCGCGATCTACGAGCAGTACTTC.

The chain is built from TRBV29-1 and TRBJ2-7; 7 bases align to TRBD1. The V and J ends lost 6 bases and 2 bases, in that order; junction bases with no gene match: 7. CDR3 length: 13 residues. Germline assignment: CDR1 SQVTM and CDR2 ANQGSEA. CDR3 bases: TGCAGCGTCCTCCGACAGGGTCCCTACGAGCAGTACTTC. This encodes CSVLRQGPYEQYF.

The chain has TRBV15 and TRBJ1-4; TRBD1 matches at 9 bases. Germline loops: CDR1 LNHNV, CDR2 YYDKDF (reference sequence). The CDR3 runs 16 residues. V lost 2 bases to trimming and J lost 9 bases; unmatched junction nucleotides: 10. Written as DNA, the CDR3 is TGTGCCACCAGCAGAAAGCCGGACAGGGGTCGGAAAAAACTGTTTTTT. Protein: CATSRKPDRGRKKLFF.

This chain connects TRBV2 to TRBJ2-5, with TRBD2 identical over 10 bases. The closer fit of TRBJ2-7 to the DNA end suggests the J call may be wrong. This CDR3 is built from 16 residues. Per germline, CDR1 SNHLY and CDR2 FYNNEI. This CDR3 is CASQKSVLAGSYEQYF. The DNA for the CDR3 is TGTGCCAGCCAAAAGTCTGTACTAGCGGGATCGTACGAGCAGTACTTC.

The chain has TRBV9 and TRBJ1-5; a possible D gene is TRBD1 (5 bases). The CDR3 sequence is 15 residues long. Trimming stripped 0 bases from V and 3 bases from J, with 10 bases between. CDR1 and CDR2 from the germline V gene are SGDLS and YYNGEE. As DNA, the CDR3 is TGTGCCAGCAGCGTAGGTCAGGGCCTCAATCAGCCCCAGCATTTT. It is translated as CASSVGQGLNQPQHF.

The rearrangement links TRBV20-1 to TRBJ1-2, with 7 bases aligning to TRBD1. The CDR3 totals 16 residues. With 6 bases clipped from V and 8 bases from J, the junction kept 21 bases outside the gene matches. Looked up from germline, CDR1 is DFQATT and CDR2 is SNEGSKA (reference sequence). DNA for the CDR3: TGCAGTGCCCTCCCCATGGACAGGTGGGCCGCGTTAGGCTACACCTTC. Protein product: CSALPMDRWAALGYTF.

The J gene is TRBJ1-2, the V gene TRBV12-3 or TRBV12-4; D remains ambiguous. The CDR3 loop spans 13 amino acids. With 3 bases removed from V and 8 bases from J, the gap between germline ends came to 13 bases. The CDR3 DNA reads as TGTGCCAGCAGTTTCGATCCCTGGAGGGGCTACACCTTC. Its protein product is CASSFDPWRGYTF.